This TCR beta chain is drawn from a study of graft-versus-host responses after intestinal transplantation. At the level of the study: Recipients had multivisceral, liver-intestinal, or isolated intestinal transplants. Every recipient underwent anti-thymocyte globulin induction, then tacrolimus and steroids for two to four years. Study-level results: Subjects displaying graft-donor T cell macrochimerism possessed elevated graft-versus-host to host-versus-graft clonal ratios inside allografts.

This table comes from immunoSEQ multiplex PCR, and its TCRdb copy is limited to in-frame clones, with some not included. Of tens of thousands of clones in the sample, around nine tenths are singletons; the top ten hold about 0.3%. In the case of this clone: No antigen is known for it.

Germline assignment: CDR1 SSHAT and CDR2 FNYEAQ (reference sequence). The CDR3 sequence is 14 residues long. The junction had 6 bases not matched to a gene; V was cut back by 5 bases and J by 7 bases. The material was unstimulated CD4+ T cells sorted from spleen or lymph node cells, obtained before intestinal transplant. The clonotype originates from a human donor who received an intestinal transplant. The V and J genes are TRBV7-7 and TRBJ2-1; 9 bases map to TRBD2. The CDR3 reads CASSRGLARNEQFF. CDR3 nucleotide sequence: TGTGCCAGCAGCCGGGGACTAGCTAGGAATGAGCAGTTCTTC.